This TCR beta chain was profiled in a study of blood T cell repertoires in COVID-19. Study-level background: Samples of COVID-19 (acute and convalescent) were obtained from the United States, Italy and Spain. Nucleic acid was either cDNA or gDNA, and it came from T cells, B-cell-depleted T cells, or PBMCs.

Authors' processing steps: Amplification of reference gene primers was used by the study to estimate nucleated cell counts. Clones were sequenced by immunoSEQ multiplex PCR, and TCRdb holds only the in-frame ones, with some missing. V and J calls and clone size are given by that table; D and trimming were obtained from the DNA. The data contain 180,000 or so clones, approximately 84% of them singletons. The V gene's germline CDR1 is MNHEY and CDR2 SVGEGT. This CDR3 contains 14 residues. Trimming took 2 bases from V and 5 from J, leaving 9 bases between them. This clone was detected only a few times. This chain uses TRBV6-2 or TRBV6-3 with TRBJ2-2; D is undetermined. Sequenced sample: peripheral blood. The sequence was collected from a human donor with acute or convalescent COVID-19. The donor label of this sample is uncertain. CDR3 loop: CASSYLLTTGELFF. DNA of the CDR3: TGTGCCAGCAGTTACCTCCTAACTACCGGGGAGCTGTTTTTT.